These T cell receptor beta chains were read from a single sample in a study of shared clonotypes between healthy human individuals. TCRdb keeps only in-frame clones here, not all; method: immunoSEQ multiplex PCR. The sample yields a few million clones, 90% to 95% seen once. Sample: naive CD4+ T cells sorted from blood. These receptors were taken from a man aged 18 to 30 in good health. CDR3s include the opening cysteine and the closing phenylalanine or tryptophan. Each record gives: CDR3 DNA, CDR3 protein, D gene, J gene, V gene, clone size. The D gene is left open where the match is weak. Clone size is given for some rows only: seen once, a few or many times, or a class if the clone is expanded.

DNA: TGTGCCAGTAGTAGCCAGGGAGGTTCACCCCTCCACTTT
CDR3: CASSSQGGSPLHF
D: -
J: TRBJ1-6
V: TRBV19
size: -

DNA: TGTGCCAGCAGCGTATCCGACAGTGAGGCATCACCCCTCCACTTT
CDR3: CASSVSDSEASPLHF
D: -
J: TRBJ1-6
V: TRBV9
size: -

DNA: TGTGCCAGCAGTCGAGCTGGCAGTAATGAGCAGTTCTTC
CDR3: CASSRAGSNEQFF
D: -
J: TRBJ2-1
V: TRBV11-2
size: few

DNA: TGCGCCAGCAGGGGGGGTGGAAGCAATCAGCCCCAGCATTTT
CDR3: CASRGGGSNQPQHF
D: -
J: TRBJ1-5
V: TRBV10-2
size: -

DNA: TGTGCCAGCAGCTGGGACAGGGGGATTCAAGAGACCCAGTACTTC
CDR3: CASSWDRGIQETQYF
D: TRBD1
J: TRBJ2-5
V: TRBV5-8
size: -

DNA: TGTGCCAGCAGCCAATCTAGTCAGGGCTATGAGCAGTTCTTC
CDR3: CASSQSSQGYEQFF
D: -
J: TRBJ2-1
V: TRBV16
size: -

DNA: TGTGCCAGCAGCGCGGACTCACGCCGAGGTTCACCCCTCCACTTT
CDR3: CASSADSRRGSPLHF
D: -
J: TRBJ1-6
V: TRBV9
size: -

DNA: TGTGCCAGCAGTTTGCCCTTTATCCCACGCAGGGATGGGGACGAGCAGTACTTC
CDR3: CASSLPFIPRRDGDEQYF
D: -
J: TRBJ2-7
V: TRBV28
size: once

DNA: TGTGCCAGTCGTGGATGGGGCCCCAATCAGCCCCAGCATTTT
CDR3: CASRGWGPNQPQHF
D: -
J: TRBJ1-5
V: TRBV27
size: few

DNA: TGTGCCAGCAGGCAGATTAGGGAGCTCCAGGAGACCCAGTACTTC
CDR3: CASRQIRELQETQYF
D: -
J: TRBJ2-5
V: TRBV28
size: -

DNA: TGTGCCAGCAGTTCGTTAAAGGTTAACCGAGAAGTGAACACCGGGGAGCTGTTTTTT
CDR3: CASSSLKVNREVNTGELFF
D: -
J: TRBJ2-2
V: TRBV27
size: -